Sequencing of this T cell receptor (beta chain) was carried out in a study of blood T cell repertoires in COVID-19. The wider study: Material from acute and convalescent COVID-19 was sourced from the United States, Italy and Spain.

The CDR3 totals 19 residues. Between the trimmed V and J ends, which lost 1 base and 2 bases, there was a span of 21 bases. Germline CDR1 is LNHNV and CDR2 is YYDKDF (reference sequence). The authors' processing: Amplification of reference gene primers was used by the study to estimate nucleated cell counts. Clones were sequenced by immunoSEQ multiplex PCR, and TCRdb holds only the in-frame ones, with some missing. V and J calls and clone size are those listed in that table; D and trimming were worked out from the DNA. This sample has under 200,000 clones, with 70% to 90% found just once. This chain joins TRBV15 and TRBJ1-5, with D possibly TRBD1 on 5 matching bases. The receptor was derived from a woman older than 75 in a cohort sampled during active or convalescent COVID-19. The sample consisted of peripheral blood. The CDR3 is CATSRAYEPRALGNQPQHF. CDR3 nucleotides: TGTGCCACCAGCAGAGCTTATGAGCCCAGGGCTCTCGGCAATCAGCCCCAGCATTTT.